This T cell receptor (beta chain) was profiled in a study of T cell repertoires in cytomegalovirus infection. A single record per CDR3 protein comes from TCRdb applying MiXCR to the reads. The sample has about 360,000 distinct CDR3 sequences, about 35% seen once. This clonotype has a handful of counts. Its antigen is unidentified. Trimming shortened V by 5 bases and J by 4 bases, and 11 bases separated the two germline ends. This CDR3 comprises 13 residues. The genes are TRBV12-3 or TRBV12-4 and TRBJ1-1; D is perhaps TRBD1 (6 bases). Sample: cultured PBMCs, taken from culture after CMV antigen stimulation. The clonotype comes from a human donor in good health (CMV status not recorded). Some clones in this sample may be carry-over from other donors' samples. As DNA, the CDR3 is TGTGCCAGCAGTCAACAGGGAACCACTGAAGCTTTCTTT. Protein product: CASSQQGTTEAFF.